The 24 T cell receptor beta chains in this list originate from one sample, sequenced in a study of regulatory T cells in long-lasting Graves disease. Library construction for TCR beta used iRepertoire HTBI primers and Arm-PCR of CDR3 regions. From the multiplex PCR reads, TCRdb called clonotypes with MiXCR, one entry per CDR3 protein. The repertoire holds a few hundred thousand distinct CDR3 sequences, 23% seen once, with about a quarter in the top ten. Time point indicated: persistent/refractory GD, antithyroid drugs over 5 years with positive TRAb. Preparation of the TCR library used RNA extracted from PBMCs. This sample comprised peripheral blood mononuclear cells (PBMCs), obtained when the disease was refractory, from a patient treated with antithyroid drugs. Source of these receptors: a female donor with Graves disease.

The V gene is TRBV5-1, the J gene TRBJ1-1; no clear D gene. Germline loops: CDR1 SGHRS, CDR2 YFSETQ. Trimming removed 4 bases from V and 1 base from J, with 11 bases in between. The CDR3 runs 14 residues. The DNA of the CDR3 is TGCGCCAGCAGCCACAGAAACAAGAACACTGAAGCTTTCTTT. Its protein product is CASSHRNKNTEAFF.

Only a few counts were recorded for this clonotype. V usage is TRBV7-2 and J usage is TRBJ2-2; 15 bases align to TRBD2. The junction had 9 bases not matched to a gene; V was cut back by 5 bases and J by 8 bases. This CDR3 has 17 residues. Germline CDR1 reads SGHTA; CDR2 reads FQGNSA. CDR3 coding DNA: TGTGCCAGCAGCCCGCTAGGACTAGCGGGAGGGGTGGGGGAGCTGTTTTTT. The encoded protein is CASSPLGLAGGVGELFF.

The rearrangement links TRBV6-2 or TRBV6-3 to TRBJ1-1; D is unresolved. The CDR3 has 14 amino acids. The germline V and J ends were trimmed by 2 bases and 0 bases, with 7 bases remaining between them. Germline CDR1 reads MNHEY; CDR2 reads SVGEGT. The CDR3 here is CASSYGPMNTEAFF. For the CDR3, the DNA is TGTGCCAGCAGTTACGGGCCGATGAACACTGAAGCTTTCTTT.

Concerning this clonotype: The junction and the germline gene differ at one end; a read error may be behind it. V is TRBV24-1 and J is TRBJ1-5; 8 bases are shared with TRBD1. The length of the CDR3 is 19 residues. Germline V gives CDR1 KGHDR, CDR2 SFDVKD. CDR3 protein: CATSDRPGQDPSCNQPQHF. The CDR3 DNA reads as TGTGCCACTAGTGATCGACCGGGACAGGACCCCTCGTGCAATCAGCCCCAGCATTTT.

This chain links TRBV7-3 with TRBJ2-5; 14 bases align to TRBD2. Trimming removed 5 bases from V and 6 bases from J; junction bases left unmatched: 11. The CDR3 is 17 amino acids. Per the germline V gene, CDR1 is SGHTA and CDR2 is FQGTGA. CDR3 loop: CASSPARLAGGTQTQYF. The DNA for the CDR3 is TGTGCCAGCAGCCCAGCGAGACTAGCGGGAGGGACACAGACCCAGTACTTC.

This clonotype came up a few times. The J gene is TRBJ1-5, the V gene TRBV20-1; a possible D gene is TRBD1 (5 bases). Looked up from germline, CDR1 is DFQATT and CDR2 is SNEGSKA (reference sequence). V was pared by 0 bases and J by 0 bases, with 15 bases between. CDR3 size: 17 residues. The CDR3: CSARDRGGTYSNQPQHF. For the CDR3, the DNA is TGCAGTGCTAGAGATCGGGGGGGGACCTATAGCAATCAGCCCCAGCATTTT.

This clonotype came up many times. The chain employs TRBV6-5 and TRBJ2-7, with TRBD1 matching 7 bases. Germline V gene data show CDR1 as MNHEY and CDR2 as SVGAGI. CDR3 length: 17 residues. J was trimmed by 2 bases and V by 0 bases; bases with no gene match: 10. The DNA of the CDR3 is TGTGCCAGCAGTTACTCCCGGAACAGGGGTTGGCCCTACGAGCAGTACTTC. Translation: CASSYSRNRGWPYEQYF.

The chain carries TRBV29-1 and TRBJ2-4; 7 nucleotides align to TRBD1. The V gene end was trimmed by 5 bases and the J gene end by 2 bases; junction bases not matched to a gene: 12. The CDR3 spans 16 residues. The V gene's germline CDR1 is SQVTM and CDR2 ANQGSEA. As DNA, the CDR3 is TGCAGCGTTTATACACAGGGGATTGCGACCAAAAACATTCAGTACTTC. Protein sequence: CSVYTQGIATKNIQYF.

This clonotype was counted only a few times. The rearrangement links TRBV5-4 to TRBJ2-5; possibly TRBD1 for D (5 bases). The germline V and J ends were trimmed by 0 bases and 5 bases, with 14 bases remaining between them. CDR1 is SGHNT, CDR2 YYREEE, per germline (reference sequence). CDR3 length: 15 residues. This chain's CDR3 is CASSLAWGSRETQYF. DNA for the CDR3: TGTGCCAGCAGCTTGGCGTGGGGCAGCCGGGAGACCCAGTACTTC.

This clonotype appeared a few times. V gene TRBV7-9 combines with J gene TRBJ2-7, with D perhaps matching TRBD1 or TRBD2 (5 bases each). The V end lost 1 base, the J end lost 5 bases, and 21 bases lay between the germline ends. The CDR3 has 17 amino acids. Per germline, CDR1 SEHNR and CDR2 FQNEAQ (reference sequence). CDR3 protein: CASSLGPSAWGFDEQYF. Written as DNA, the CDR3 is TGTGCCAGCAGCTTAGGTCCCTCAGCCTGGGGGTTTGACGAGCAGTACTTC.

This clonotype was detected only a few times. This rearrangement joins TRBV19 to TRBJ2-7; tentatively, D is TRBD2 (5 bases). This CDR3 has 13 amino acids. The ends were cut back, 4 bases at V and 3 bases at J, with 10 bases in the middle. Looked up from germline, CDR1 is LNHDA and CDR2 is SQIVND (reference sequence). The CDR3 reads CASSRERGYEQYF. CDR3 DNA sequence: TGTGCCAGTAGTAGGGAACGGGGCTACGAGCAGTACTTC.

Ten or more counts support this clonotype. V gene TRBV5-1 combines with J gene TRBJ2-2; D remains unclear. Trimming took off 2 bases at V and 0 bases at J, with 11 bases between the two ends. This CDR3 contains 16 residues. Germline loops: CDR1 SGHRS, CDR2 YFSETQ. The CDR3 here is CASSFLGSANTGELFF. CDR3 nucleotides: TGCGCCAGCAGCTTCCTGGGCAGCGCGAACACCGGGGAGCTGTTTTTT.

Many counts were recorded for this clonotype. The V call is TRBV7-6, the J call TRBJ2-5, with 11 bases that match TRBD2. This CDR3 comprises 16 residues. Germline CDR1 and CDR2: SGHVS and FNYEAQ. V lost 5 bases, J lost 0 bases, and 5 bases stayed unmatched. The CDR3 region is CASSQPTSGNQETQYF. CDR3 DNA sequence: TGTGCCAGCAGCCAACCGACTAGCGGGAACCAAGAGACCCAGTACTTC.

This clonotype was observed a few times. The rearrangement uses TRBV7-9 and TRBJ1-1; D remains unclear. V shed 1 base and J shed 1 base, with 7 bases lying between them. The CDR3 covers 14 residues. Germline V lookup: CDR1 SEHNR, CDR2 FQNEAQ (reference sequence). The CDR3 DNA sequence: TGTGCCAGCAGCTTAGAGATAAAGAACACTGAAGCTTTCTTT. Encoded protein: CASSLEIKNTEAFF.

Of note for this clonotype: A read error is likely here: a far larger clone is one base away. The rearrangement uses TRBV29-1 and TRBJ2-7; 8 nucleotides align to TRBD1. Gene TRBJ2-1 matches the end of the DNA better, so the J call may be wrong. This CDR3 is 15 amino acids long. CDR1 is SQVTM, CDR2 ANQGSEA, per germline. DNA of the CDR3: TGCAGCGTTGAGCCTGCCAGGGGGCGTGATGAGACCCAGTTCTTC. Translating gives CSVEPARGRDETQFF.

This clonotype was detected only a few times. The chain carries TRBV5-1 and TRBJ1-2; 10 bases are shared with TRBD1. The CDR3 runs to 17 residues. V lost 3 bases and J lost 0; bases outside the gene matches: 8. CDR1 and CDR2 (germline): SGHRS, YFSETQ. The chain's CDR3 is CASSSPGQGPANYGYTF. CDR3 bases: TGCGCCAGCAGCTCACCGGGACAGGGGCCTGCTAACTATGGCTACACCTTC.

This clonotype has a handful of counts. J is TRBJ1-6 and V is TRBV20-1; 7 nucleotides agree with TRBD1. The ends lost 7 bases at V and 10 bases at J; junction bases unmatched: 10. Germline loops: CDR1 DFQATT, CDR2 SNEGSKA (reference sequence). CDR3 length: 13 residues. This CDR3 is CSVGSDRFSPLHF. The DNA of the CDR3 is TGCAGTGTAGGGTCGGACAGGTTCTCACCCCTCCACTTT.

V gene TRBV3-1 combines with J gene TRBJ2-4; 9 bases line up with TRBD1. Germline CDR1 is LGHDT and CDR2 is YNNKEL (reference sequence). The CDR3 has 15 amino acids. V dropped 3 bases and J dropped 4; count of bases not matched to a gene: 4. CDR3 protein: CASSQPGTGKNIQYF. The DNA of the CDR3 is TGTGCCAGCAGCCAGCCTGGGACAGGGAAAAACATTCAGTACTTC. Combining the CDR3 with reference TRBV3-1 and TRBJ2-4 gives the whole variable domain DTAVSQTPKYLVTQMGNDKSIKCEQNLGHDTMYWYKQDSKKFLKIMFSYNNKELIINETVPNRFSPKSPDKAHLNLHINSLELGDSAVYFCASSQPGTGKNIQYFGAGTRLSVL.

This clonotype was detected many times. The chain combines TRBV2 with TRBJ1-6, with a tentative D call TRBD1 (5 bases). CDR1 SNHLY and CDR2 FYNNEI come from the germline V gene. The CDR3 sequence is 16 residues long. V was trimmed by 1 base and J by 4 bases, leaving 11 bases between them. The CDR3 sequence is CASSEEQGLYNSPLHF. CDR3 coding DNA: TGTGCCAGCAGTGAAGAGCAGGGCCTTTATAATTCACCCCTCCACTTT.

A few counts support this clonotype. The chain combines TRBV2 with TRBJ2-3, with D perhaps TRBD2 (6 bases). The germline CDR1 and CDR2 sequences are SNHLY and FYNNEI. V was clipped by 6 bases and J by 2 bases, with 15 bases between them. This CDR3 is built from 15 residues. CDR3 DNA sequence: TGTGCCAGCAGAATGGACTACATGGACACAGATACGCAGTATTTT. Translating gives CASRMDYMDTDTQYF.

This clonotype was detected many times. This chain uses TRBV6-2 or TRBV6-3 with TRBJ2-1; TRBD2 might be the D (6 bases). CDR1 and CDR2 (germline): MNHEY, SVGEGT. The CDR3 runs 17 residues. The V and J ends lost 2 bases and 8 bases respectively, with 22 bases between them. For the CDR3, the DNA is TGTGCCAGCAGTTACCGGCCCGAGGAGGGAGATACGCATGAGCAGTTCTTC. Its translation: CASSYRPEEGDTHEQFF.

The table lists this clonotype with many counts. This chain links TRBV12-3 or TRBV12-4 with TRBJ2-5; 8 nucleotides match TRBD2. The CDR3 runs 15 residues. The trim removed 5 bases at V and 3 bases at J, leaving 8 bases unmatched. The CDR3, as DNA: TGTGCCAGCAGTGCCACCGGGAGGGGTGAAGAGACCCAGTACTTC. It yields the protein CASSATGRGEETQYF.

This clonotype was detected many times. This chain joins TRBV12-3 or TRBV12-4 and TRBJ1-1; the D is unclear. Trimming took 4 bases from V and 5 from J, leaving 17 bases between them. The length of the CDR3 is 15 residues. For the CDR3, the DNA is TGTGCCAGCAGTTCCTTACTGCATCCCGGAACTGAAGCTTTCTTT. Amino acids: CASSSLLHPGTEAFF.

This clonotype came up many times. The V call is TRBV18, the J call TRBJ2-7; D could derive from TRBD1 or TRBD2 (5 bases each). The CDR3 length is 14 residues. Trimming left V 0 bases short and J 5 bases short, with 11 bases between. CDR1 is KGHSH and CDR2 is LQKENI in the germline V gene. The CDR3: CASSPPPTADEQYF. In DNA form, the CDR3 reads TGTGCCAGCTCACCACCCCCGACAGCGGACGAGCAGTACTTC. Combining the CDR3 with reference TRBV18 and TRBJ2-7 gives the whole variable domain NAGVMQNPRHLVRRRGQEARLRCSPMKGHSHVYWYRQLPEEGLKFMVYLQKENIIDESGMPKERFSAEFPKEGPSILRIQQVVRGDSAAYFCASSPPPTADEQYFGPGTRLTVT.